These 8 T cell receptor beta chains originate from one sample sequenced in a study of shared clonotypes between healthy human individuals. Assay used: immunoSEQ multiplex PCR; TCRdb lists only in-frame clones, some missing. Of around 2.5 million clones in the sample, approximately 94% were seen once. Sample: naive CD4+ T cells from PBMCs. Stated subset: CD45RA+ positively selected. The receptors stem from a man aged 18 to 30 in good health. Some clones in this sample may be carry-over from other donors' samples.

This rearrangement joins TRBV5-4 to TRBJ2-4; 9 bases are a match to TRBD2. Per germline, CDR1 SGHNT and CDR2 YYREEE (reference sequence). V was clipped by 0 bases and J by 4 bases; unmatched bases: 11. CDR3 length: 18 residues. CDR3 bases: TGTGCCAGCAGCTTGGAAGGTGTGGGCCTAGCGGGGAAAAACATTCAGTACTTC. It is translated as CASSLEGVGLAGKNIQYF.

The V and J genes are TRBV5-1 and TRBJ2-2; no reliable D call. Germline V gene sequence: CDR1 SGHRS, CDR2 YFSETQ. The CDR3 has 14 residues. Trimming took 4 bases from V and 4 from J, leaving 11 bases between them. The CDR3 loop is CASSPAVGTGELFF. In nucleotides, the CDR3 is TGCGCCAGCAGCCCGGCGGTAGGCACCGGGGAGCTGTTTTTT.

A few counts support this clone. J is TRBJ1-2 and V is TRBV6-5; no reliable D call. Germline V lookup: CDR1 MNHEY, CDR2 SVGAGI. This CDR3 region has 13 residues. V lost 4 bases and J 4 bases, leaving 10 bases between the germline ends. The CDR3 reads CASSWREGYGYTF. The CDR3 DNA is TGTGCCAGCAGTTGGAGGGAGGGCTATGGCTACACCTTC.

The chain uses TRBV15 and TRBJ1-4; D uncertain. This CDR3 spans 11 amino acids. Trimming removed 0 bases from V and 13 bases from J, with 6 bases in between. Germline V gene lookup returns CDR1 LNHNV and CDR2 YYDKDF (reference sequence). CDR3 DNA: TGTGCCACCAGCAGAGATAGGAGACTGTTTTTT. Its protein is CATSRDRRLFF. Full variable domain (remainder filled in from reference TRBV15 and TRBJ1-4): DAMVIQNPRYQVTQFGKPVTLSCSQTLNHNVMYWYQQKSSQAPKLLFHYYDKDFNNEADTPDNFQSRRPNTSFCFLDIRSPGLGDTAMYLCATSRDRRLFFGSGTQLSVL.

Concerning this clone: The sample carries other DNA sequences with the same CDR3. The rearrangement joins TRBV28 to TRBJ1-3; D gene uncertain. This CDR3 contains 10 residues. The V and J ends lost 8 bases and 5 bases respectively, with 4 bases between them. Germline V gene data show CDR1 as MDHEN and CDR2 as SYDVKM. The CDR3 region has the DNA TGTGCCAGCGGACGAAACACCATATATTTT. Translating it yields CASGRNTIYF.

The chain links TRBV18 to TRBJ2-7; TRBD1 matches at 7 bases. The germline CDR1 and CDR2 sequences are KGHSH and LQKENI. Unmatched junction bases numbered 9, after V lost 2 bases and J lost 2 bases. CDR3 length equals 16 residues. In DNA, the CDR3 is TGTGCCAGCTCACCAAGGGGGCGGCAGGGGGCCTACGAGCAGTACTTC. The encoded protein is CASSPRGRQGAYEQYF.

V and J are TRBV28 and TRBJ2-5; the match to TRBD1 covers 9 bases. The CDR3 sequence is 15 residues long. J was trimmed by 5 bases and V by 4 bases; bases with no gene match: 8. Germline V CDR1 and CDR2: MDHEN, SYDVKM. CDR3 in amino acids: CASSYSGTGLETQYF. CDR3 coding DNA: TGTGCCAGCAGTTACTCCGGGACAGGGTTGGAGACCCAGTACTTC. The variable domain in full, completed from reference TRBV28 and TRBJ2-5, reads DVKVTQSSRYLVKRTGEKVFLECVQDMDHENMFWYRQDPGLGLRLIYFSYDVKMKEKGDIPEGYSVSREKKERFSLILESASTNQTSMYLCASSYSGTGLETQYFGPGTRLLVL.

The chain has TRBV18 and TRBJ2-1, with D uncertain. Germline V lookup: CDR1 KGHSH, CDR2 LQKENI. The CDR3 runs 16 residues. Between the trimmed V and J ends, which lost 3 bases and 0 bases, there was a span of 12 bases. The CDR3 here is CASSPDLRASYNEQFF. The CDR3 DNA sequence: TGTGCCAGCTCACCCGATCTAAGGGCCTCCTACAATGAGCAGTTCTTC.